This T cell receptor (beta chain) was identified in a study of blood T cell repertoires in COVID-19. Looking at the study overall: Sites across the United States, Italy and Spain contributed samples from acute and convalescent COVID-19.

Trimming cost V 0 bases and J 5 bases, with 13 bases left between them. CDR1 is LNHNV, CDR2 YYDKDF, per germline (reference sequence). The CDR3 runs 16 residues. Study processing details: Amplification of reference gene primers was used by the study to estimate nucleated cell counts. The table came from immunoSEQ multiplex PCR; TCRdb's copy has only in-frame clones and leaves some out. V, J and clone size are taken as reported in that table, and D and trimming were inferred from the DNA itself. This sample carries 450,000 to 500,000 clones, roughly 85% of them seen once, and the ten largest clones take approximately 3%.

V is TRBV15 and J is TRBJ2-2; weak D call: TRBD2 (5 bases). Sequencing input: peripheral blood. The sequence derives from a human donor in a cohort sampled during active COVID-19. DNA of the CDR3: TGTGCCACCAGCAGAGAGAAAGGGAGTCGGACCGGGGAGCTGTTTTTT. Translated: CATSREKGSRTGELFF.